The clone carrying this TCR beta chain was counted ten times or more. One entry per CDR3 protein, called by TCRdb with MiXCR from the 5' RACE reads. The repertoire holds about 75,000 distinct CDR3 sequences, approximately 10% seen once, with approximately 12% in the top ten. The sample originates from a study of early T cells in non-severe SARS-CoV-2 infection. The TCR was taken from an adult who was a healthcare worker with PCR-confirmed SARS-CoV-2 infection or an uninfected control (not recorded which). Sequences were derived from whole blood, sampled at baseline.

CDR3 region: CASTGDYTEAFF. CDR3 in DNA: TGTGCCAGCACGGGGGATTACACTGAAGCTTTCTTT. The rearrangement uses TRBV6-6 and TRBJ1-1; D is possibly TRBD1 (5 bases). V was pared by 7 bases and J by 3 bases, with 9 bases between. This CDR3 comprises 12 residues. The germline V gene encodes CDR1 MNHNY and CDR2 SVGAGI (reference sequence).